The 32 T cell receptor beta chains in this list originate from one sample, sequenced in a study of tumor-infiltrating lymphocytes in primary liver carcinoma. The input was approximately 0.45 ug total RNA; TCR beta cDNA was made from it with a constant-region primer. Nested multiplex PCR, run for three rounds with slightly modified ARM-PCR, yielded TCR beta libraries. Rounds one and two of PCR, each of 10 cycles, were primed with TRBV1-TRBV30 forward primers and a C-beta reverse primer. TCRdb used MiXCR to reprocess the multiplex PCR reads, holding one entry per CDR3 protein. The sample has some 51,000 distinct CDR3 sequences, over 65% seen once; the top ten hold more than 25%. The study co-extracted DNA and RNA from around 20-30 mg of unsorted bulk tissue. Material: liver tumor tissue from sampling region 3. Subset in this sample: tumor region T3, left-lateral pole. The receptors originated from a man aged 40-49 years with primary liver carcinoma and hepatitis B virus infection.

In regard to this clonotype: A read error may account for a junction end that differs from germline. DNA for the CDR3: TGCGCCAGCAGCCGAAAGGGACTAGCAAACTACGAGCAGTATTTC. It specifies CASSRKGLANYEQYF. The chain carries TRBV4-1 and TRBJ2-7, with 9 bases lining up with TRBD2. Germline V CDR1 and CDR2: MGHRA, YSYEKL. CDR3 length equals 15 residues.

This clonotype is a singleton in its sample. The genes are TRBV6-6 and TRBJ1-4; no firm D call. The CDR3 loop spans 14 amino acids. The germline V gene encodes CDR1 MNHNY and CDR2 SVGAGI (reference sequence). In DNA, the CDR3 is TGTGTTAGCAGTAAGGGAGAGGACAATGAAAAACTGTTTTTT. Its protein is CVSSKGEDNEKLFF.

In regard to this clonotype: Given a much more abundant clone one base away, this may be a read error. CDR3: CASSIDGETRYF. In DNA, the CDR3 is TGTGCCAGCAGTATTGACGGGGAGACCCGGTACTTC. The V gene is TRBV28, the J gene TRBJ2-5; maybe TRBD2 (5 bases). In germline, CDR1 is MDHEN, CDR2 SYDVKM. This CDR3 is 12 amino acids long.

The chain employs TRBV10-3 and TRBJ2-1, with 8 bases aligning to TRBD2. Germline assignment: CDR1 ENHRY and CDR2 SYGVKD. This CDR3 spans 15 amino acids. V lost 4 bases, J lost 12 bases, and 14 bases stayed unmatched. CDR3 loop: CAISVREEGYSGQFF. As DNA, the CDR3 is TGTGCCATCAGTGTGCGGGAGGAGGGTTACAGTGGGCAGTTCTTC.

As regards this clonotype: An end of the junction does not agree with germline; a read error may underlie this. V and J are TRBV12-3 or TRBV12-4 and TRBJ2-2; the D is unclear. The length of the CDR3 is 16 residues. The chain's CDR3 is CASSLYPESNTGELFF. CDR3 coding DNA: TGTGCTAGCAGTTTATACCCGGAGTCCAACACCGGGGAGCTGTTTTTT.

In regard to this clonotype: Germline is not matched at one junction end, which may reflect a read error. The chain has TRBV5-6 and TRBJ2-5, with D unresolved. CDR1 and CDR2 from the germline V gene are SGHDT and YYEEEE. This CDR3 comprises 13 residues. The CDR3 region is CASSSASQETQYF. In nucleotides, the CDR3 is TGTGCAAGCAGCTCGGCGTCACAAGAGACCCAGTACTTC.

This clonotype was seen a single time. The chain uses TRBV5-1 and TRBJ2-1; D is unclear. Between the trimmed V and J ends, which lost 0 bases and 2 bases, there was a span of 9 bases. The CDR3 spans 15 residues. Germline V gene data show CDR1 as SGHRS and CDR2 as YFSETQ. The chain's CDR3 is CASSLDTCTYNEQFF. CDR3 bases: TGCGCCAGCAGCTTGGATACATGCACCTACAATGAGCAGTTCTTC.

Concerning this clonotype itself: Relative to the germline gene, one junction end is altered; a read error may explain this. The genes are TRBV11-2 and TRBJ2-1; possibly TRBD2 for D (5 bases). Germline V gene sequence: CDR1 SGHAT, CDR2 FQNNGV. The CDR3 has 16 amino acids. CDR3 coding DNA: TGTGCCTGCAGCTTGGATATCGGACTTGCCATGGGCGAGCAGTTCTTC. Encoded protein: CACSLDIGLAMGEQFF.

To note about this clonotype: The germline gene is not matched at one end of the junction; a read error may be the cause. The chain joins TRBV13 to TRBJ2-1, with D uncertain. This CDR3 contains 11 residues. Germline CDR1 is PRHDT and CDR2 is FYEKMQ (reference sequence). The CDR3 sequence is CASSLTNVQFF. CDR3 DNA sequence: TGTGCCAGCAGCTTAACAAATGTGCAGTTCTTC.

As to this clonotype: A junction end diverges from the germline sequence, so it may reflect a read error. This chain joins TRBV6-1 and TRBJ1-6, with no clear D. The CDR3 totals 13 residues. CDR1 MNHNS and CDR2 SASEGT come from the germline V gene. In nucleotides, the CDR3 is TGTGCCAGCAGTGGGTCTTATAATTCCCCCCTCCACTTT. It encodes CASSGSYNSPLHF.

Worth noting for this clonotype: One end of the junction fails to match germline, which may point to a read error. The chain links TRBV11-2 to TRBJ2-1, with 8 bases fitting TRBD2. This CDR3 contains 16 residues. Germline CDR1 SGHAT, CDR2 FQNNGV. The CDR3 loop reads CASGLDIGLAMGDPFF. DNA for the CDR3: TGTGCCAGCGGCTTGGATATCGGACTAGCCATGGGTGATCCGTTCTTC.

This clonotype was detected only a few times. The rearrangement links TRBV29-1 to TRBJ2-1; TRBD2 aligns across 10 bases. V gave up 7 bases and J gave up 8 bases; unmatched junction bases: 14. The V gene's germline CDR1 is SQVTM and CDR2 ANQGSEA. This CDR3 region has 15 residues. Written as DNA, the CDR3 is TGCAGCGCTGATAACCTAGCGGGAGTGTACGATGAGCAGTTCTTC. Translation gives CSADNLAGVYDEQFF.

Concerning this clonotype: At one end the junction does not follow the germline gene, possibly because of a read error. This chain uses TRBV4-1 with TRBJ2-1; D is perhaps TRBD2 (7 bases). The CDR3 loop spans 15 amino acids. Germline CDR1 and CDR2: MGHRA and YSYEKL. The CDR3 DNA reads as TGCGCCAGCAGCCAAGAAGCGGGACAAGACAATGAGCGGTTCTTC. Translated, it gives CASSQEAGQDNERFF.

Concerning this clonotype itself: At one boundary the junction diverges from the germline segment, which might be a read error. The chain couples TRBV4-2 to TRBJ1-3; TRBD1 might be the D (5 bases). Germline V gene sequence: CDR1 LGHNA, CDR2 YNFKEQ. This CDR3 contains 14 residues. CDR3 sequence (DNA): TGTGTCAGCAGCAGGGACGAGTCGGGAAACACCATATATTTT. This codes for CVSSRDESGNTIYF.

Of note for this clonotype: One end of the junction does not line up with germline, which may come from a read error. V usage is TRBV12-3 or TRBV12-4 and J usage is TRBJ1-3; D possibly corresponds to TRBD1 (6 bases). This CDR3 has 14 amino acids. CDR3 sequence: CANSLQGAGSTIYF. The CDR3 region has the DNA TGTGCCAACAGCCTACAGGGAGCCGGAAGCACCATATATTTT.

Concerning this clonotype itself: One base away lies a much larger clone, so this may be a sequencing read error. This chain joins TRBV7-8 and TRBJ1-5; D unclear. Germline V gene sequence: CDR1 SGHVS, CDR2 FQNEAQ. CDR3 length equals 14 residues. The CDR3 bases are TGTACCAGCAGCTCAGACTGGGGCAATCAGCCCCAGCATTTT. This translates into CTSSSDWGNQPQHF. The full variable domain, completed using reference TRBV7-8 and TRBJ1-5, is GAGVSQSPRYKVAKRGQDVALRCDPISGHVSLFWYQQALGQGPEFLTYFQNEAQLDKSGLPSDRFFAERPEGSVSTLKIQRTQQEDSAVYLCTSSSDWGNQPQHFGDGTRLSIL.

To note about this clonotype: Possible read error: a much larger clone is one base away. The chain employs TRBV10-2 and TRBJ1-1; TRBD1 is a possible D gene (6 bases). The CDR3 runs to 14 residues. CDR1 and CDR2 (germline): WSHSY, SAAADI. The CDR3 bases are TGCGCCAGCAGTTCTGGTTGGAGGGACACTGATGCTTTCTTT. This encodes CASSSGWRDTDAFF.

Only one count was recorded for this clonotype. Germline and junction disagree at one end, which may indicate a read error. The chain recombines TRBV11-2 with TRBJ2-3, with TRBD1 identical over 9 bases. This CDR3 region has 17 residues. Germline V CDR1 and CDR2: SGHAT, FQNNGV. The CDR3 nucleotides read TGTGCCAACAGCTTAGATCTTGGGACAGGGACAAGCGATACGCAGTTTTTT. Protein sequence: CANSLDLGTGTSDTQFF. Together with reference TRBV11-2 and TRBJ2-3, the CDR3 gives the full variable domain: EAGVAQSPRYKIIEKRQSVAFWCNPISGHATLYWYQQILGQGPKLLIQFQNNGVVDDSQLPKDRFSAERLKGVDSTLKIQPAKLEDSAVYLCANSLDLGTGTSDTQFFGPGTRLTVL.

This clonotype was seen a few times. Just one base apart from a much larger clone, this may be a read error. This rearrangement joins TRBV5-1 to TRBJ2-5; D not resolved. From germline, CDR1 is SGHRS and CDR2 YFSETQ. Deletions cut 5 bases from V and 1 base from J, with 9 bases between. This CDR3 has 13 amino acids. CDR3 region: CASRKGGQETQYF. The CDR3 DNA sequence: TGCGCCAGCAGAAAAGGCGGCCAAGAGACCCAGTACTTC.

For this clonotype: No conserved phenylalanine or tryptophan is present at the end of the CDR3, so a read error is the likely explanation. The chain employs TRBV11-1 and TRBJ2-1, with a weak D call TRBD2 (6 bases). V dropped 5 bases and J dropped 5 bases, with 22 bases sitting between them. This CDR3 contains 17 residues. Germline assignment: CDR1 SGHAT and CDR2 FQDESV (reference sequence). The CDR3: CASSLELSGEVDNEQFL. The CDR3 DNA reads TGTGCCAGCAGCCTGGAACTATCGGGAGAAGTTGACAATGAGCAGTTCTTA.

Details on this clonotype: One end of the junction varies from germline; a read error may be responsible. The chain links TRBV4-1 to TRBJ2-7; D may be TRBD1 or TRBD2 (5 bases each). The CDR3 is 15 amino acids. Germline lookup yields CDR1 MGHRA and CDR2 YSYEKL. The CDR3 loop is CASSPTGGGWEERYF. DNA for the CDR3: TGCGCCAGTAGCCCCACAGGAGGCGGTTGGGAAGAGCGGTACTTC.

The count of this clonotype is one. No conserved phenylalanine or tryptophan is present at the end of the CDR3, so a read error is the likely explanation. The chain couples TRBV24-1 to TRBJ2-7; 8 bases match TRBD2. The CDR3 is 14 residues long. The junction had 8 bases not matched to a gene; V was cut back by 4 bases and J by 7 bases. Germline CDR1 is KGHDR and CDR2 is SFDVKD. CDR3 amino acids: CATSEVAGNGEQYL. The DNA for the CDR3 is TGTGCCACCAGTGAGGTAGCGGGAAATGGGGAGCAGTACTTA.

This clonotype is a singleton in its sample. Sequence at one end of the junction differs from germline and may be a read error. The rearrangement uses TRBV4-1 and TRBJ2-3; a possible D gene is TRBD2 (5 bases). Germline loops: CDR1 MGHRA, CDR2 YSYEKL. The CDR3 covers 13 residues. The CDR3 DNA is TGCGCCAGCAACCAAAGAGCGGTAGATACGCAGTATTTT. It yields the protein CASNQRAVDTQYF.

This sequence joins TRBV5-6 and TRBJ2-3; D is unresolved. Per the germline V gene, CDR1 is SGHDT and CDR2 is YYEEEE. This CDR3 has 14 residues. The V end lost 2 bases, the J end lost 2 bases, and 9 bases lay between the germline ends. CDR3 sequence reads: CASSLRLVTDTQYF. In nucleotides, the CDR3 is TGTGCCAGCAGCTTAAGACTTGTCACAGATACGCAGTATTTT.

This clonotype is medium-sized (0.01 to 0.1%). The J gene is TRBJ2-5, the V gene TRBV4-1; D is undetermined. Trimming stripped 0 bases from V and 9 bases from J, with 14 bases between. The CDR3 runs to 14 residues. Germline V gene sequence: CDR1 MGHRA, CDR2 YSYEKL. CDR3 sequence: CASSQDPSAGAQYF. DNA for the CDR3: TGCGCCAGCAGCCAAGACCCTTCAGCTGGGGCCCAGTACTTC.

The chain uses TRBV12-3 or TRBV12-4 and TRBJ2-7; D is unresolved. The CDR3 sequence is 12 residues long. V gave up 5 bases and J gave up 7 bases, with 12 bases separating them. CDR3 amino acids: CASSRIGEEQYF. Written as DNA, the CDR3 is TGTGCCAGCAGTCGGATTGGTGAGGAGCAGTACTTC.

The chain employs TRBV14 and TRBJ2-1, with 7 bases matching TRBD1. The CDR3 spans 15 residues. V was clipped by 3 bases and J by 7 bases; unmatched bases: 9. CDR1 and CDR2 from the germline V gene are SGHDN and FVKESK. This chain's CDR3 is CASSQFRQGWNEQFF. The CDR3 region has the DNA TGTGCCAGCAGCCAGTTTAGACAGGGATGGAATGAGCAGTTCTTC.

On this clonotype: The final CDR3 position lacks the conserved phenylalanine or tryptophan, pointing to a likely read error. CDR3: CASGRGSREGRGEQFV. CDR3 in DNA: TGCGCCAGCGGCCGAGGTTCCCGGGAGGGCCGAGGTGAGCAGTTCGTC. The genes are TRBV4-1 and TRBJ2-1; TRBD2 matches at 8 bases. Germline V gives CDR1 MGHRA, CDR2 YSYEKL. V lost 8 bases to trimming and J lost 9 bases; unmatched junction nucleotides: 18. The CDR3 contains 16 residues.

This clonotype was recorded only once. The germline gene is not matched at one end of the junction; a read error may be the cause. The V gene is TRBV7-8, the J gene TRBJ2-1, with D uncertain. Germline assignment: CDR1 SGHVS and CDR2 FQNEAQ. The CDR3 extends over 14 amino acids. The CDR3 DNA sequence: TGTGCCAGCAGCTTAGCGAAGGCCTACAATGAACAGTTCTTC. This translates into CASSLAKAYNEQFF. Filled out from reference TRBV7-8 and TRBJ2-1, the complete variable domain reads GAGVSQSPRYKVAKRGQDVALRCDPISGHVSLFWYQQALGQGPEFLTYFQNEAQLDKSGLPSDRFFAERPEGSVSTLKIQRTQQEDSAVYLCASSLAKAYNEQFFGPGTRLTVL.

As regards this clonotype: No conserved phenylalanine or tryptophan is present at the end of the CDR3, so a read error is the likely explanation. The J gene is TRBJ2-1, the V gene TRBV12-3 or TRBV12-4; tentatively, D is TRBD2 (6 bases). Trimming removed 8 bases from V and 6 bases from J, with 17 bases in between. This CDR3 is built from 14 residues. The CDR3 sequence is CASRGPAGPNEQFL. CDR3 sequence (DNA): TGTGCCAGCCGCGGACCAGCGGGCCCCAATGAGCAGTTCCTC.

As for this clonotype: The junction departs from germline at one end; a sequencing error may be responsible. V usage is TRBV29-1 and J usage is TRBJ2-7, with 8 bases fitting TRBD2. This CDR3 region has 16 residues. CDR1 and CDR2 (germline): SQVTM, ANQGSEA. CDR3: CSVESRKTSEFYEQYF. For the CDR3, the DNA is TGCAGCGTTGAATCCCGCAAGACTAGCGAGTTCTACGAACAGTACTTC.

Turning to this clonotype: This is likely a read error, given that the CDR3 carries no conserved phenylalanine or tryptophan at its end. Because the CDR3's place on the DNA is in doubt, the DNA is left out and the CDR3 is given as listed by TCRdb. The chain links TRBV11-2 to TRBJ2-5. Germline CDR1 SGHAT, CDR2 FQNNGV. The CDR3 spans 13 amino acids, including both terminal residues. CDR3 region: CASSLAHAETHYL.